This TCR beta chain was identified during a study of radiotherapy plus CTLA-4 blockade in lung cancer. CDR1 is SGDLS, CDR2 YYNGEE, per germline. V gave up 4 bases and J gave up 5 bases; unmatched junction bases: 6. There are 15 residues in the CDR3. A single count supports this clone. Participants had chemo-refractory metastatic non-small-cell lung cancer and were treated with focal radiation plus ipilimumab CTLA-4 blockade. This table comes from immunoSEQ multiplex PCR, and its TCRdb copy is limited to in-frame clones, with some not included. The sample gives roughly 63,000 clones, about 70% of which show up once; roughly 8% is in the top ten.

The sequences come from peripheral blood, collected from a patient treated with radiotherapy plus ipilimumab. The chain links TRBV9 to TRBJ1-2; 12 bases align to TRBD1. This TCR derives from a human donor with non-small cell lung cancer whose response to radiotherapy plus ipilimumab could not be evaluated. Written as DNA, the CDR3 is TGTGCCAGCAGCACCGGGACAGGGGGCTGGTATGGCTACACCTTC. The encoded protein is CASSTGTGGWYGYTF.